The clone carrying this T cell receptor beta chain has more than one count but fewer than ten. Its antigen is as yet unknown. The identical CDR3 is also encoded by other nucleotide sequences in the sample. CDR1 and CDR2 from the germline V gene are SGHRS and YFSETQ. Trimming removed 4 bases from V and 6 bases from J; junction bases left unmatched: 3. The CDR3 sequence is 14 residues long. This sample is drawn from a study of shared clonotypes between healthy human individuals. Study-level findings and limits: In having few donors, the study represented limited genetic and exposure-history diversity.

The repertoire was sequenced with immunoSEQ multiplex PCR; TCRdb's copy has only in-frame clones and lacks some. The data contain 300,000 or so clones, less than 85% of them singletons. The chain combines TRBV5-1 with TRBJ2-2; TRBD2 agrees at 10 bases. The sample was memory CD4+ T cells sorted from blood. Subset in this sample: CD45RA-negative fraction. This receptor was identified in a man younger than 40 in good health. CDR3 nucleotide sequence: TGCGCCAGCAGCAGGACTAGCGGTTCCGGGGAGCTGTTTTTT. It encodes CASSRTSGSGELFF.